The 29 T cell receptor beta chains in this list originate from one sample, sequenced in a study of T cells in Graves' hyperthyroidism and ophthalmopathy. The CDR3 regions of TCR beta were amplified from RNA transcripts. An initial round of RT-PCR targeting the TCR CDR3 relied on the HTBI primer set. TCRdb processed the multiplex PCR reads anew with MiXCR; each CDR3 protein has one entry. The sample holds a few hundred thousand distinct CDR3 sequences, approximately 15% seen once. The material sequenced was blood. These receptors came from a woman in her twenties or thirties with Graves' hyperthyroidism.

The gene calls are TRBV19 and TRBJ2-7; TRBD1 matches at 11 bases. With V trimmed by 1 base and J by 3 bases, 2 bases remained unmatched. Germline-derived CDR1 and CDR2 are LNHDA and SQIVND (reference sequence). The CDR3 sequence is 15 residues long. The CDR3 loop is CASSIAGTGGYEQYF. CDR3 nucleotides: TGTGCCAGTAGTATAGCCGGGACAGGGGGCTACGAGCAGTACTTC.

CDR3 sequence: CASSYSGRVGGELFF. CDR3 nucleotides: TGTGCCAGCAGTTATAGCGGGAGAGTGGGCGGGGAGCTGTTTTTT. The V and J genes are TRBV27 and TRBJ2-2, with TRBD2 identical over 9 bases. The CDR3 sequence is 15 residues long. V shed 4 bases, J shed 7 bases, and the junction held 7 bases outside the gene matches. CDR1 MNHEY and CDR2 SMNVEV come from the germline V gene (reference sequence).

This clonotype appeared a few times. The CDR3 DNA reads as TGCAGTGCTCCTCTCGGCGCTCTTGGGAGCAATCAGCCCCAGCATTTT. The encoded protein is CSAPLGALGSNQPQHF. This sequence joins TRBV20-1 and TRBJ1-5, with no clear D. Germline V lookup: CDR1 DFQATT, CDR2 SNEGSKA (reference sequence). The CDR3 is 16 residues long. With 5 bases removed from V and 1 base from J, the gap between germline ends came to 18 bases.

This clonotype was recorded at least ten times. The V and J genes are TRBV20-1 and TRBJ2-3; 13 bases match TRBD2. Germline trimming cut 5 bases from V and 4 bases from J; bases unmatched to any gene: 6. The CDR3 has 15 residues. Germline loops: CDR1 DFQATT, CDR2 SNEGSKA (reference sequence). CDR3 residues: CSALLAGGPPDTQYF. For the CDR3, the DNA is TGCAGTGCTCTACTAGCGGGAGGGCCTCCAGATACGCAGTATTTT.

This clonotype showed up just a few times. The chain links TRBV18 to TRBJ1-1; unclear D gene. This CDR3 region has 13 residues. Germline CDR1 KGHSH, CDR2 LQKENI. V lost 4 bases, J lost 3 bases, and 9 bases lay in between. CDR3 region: CASSRKGDTEAFF. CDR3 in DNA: TGTGCCAGCTCACGGAAGGGAGACACTGAAGCTTTCTTT.

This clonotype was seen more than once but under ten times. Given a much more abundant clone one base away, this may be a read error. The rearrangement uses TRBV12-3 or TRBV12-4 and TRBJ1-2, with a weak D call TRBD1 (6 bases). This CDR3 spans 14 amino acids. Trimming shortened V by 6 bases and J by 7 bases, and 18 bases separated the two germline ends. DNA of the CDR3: TGTGCCAGCAGGCCCAGACAGGCGCTTCGTGGCTACACCTTC. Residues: CASRPRQALRGYTF.

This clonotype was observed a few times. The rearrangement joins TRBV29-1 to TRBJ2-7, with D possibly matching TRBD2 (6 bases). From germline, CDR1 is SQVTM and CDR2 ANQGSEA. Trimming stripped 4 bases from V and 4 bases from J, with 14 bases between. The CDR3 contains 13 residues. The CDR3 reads CSVAAGTGYEQYF. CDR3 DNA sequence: TGCAGCGTTGCAGCGGGCACGGGTTACGAGCAGTACTTC.

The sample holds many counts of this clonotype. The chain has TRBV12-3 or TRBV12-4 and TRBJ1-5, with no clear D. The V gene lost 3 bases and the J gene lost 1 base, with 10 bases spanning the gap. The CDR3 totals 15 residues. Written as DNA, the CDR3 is TGTGCCAGCAGTTTTGACGGACGGAGCAATCAGCCCCAGCATTTT. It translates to CASSFDGRSNQPQHF.

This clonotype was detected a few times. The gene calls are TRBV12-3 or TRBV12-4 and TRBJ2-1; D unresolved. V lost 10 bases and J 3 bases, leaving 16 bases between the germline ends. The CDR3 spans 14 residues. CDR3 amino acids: CAIASESLYNEQFF. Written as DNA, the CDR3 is TGTGCCATCGCGAGCGAGAGCCTCTACAATGAGCAGTTCTTC.

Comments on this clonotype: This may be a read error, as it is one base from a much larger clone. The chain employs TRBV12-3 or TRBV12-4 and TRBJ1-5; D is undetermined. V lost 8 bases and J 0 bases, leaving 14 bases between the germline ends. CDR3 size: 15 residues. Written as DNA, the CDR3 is TGTGCCAGCGGTGCCAGAGGCAGTAGCAATCAGCCCCAGCATTTT. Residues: CASGARGSSNQPQHF.

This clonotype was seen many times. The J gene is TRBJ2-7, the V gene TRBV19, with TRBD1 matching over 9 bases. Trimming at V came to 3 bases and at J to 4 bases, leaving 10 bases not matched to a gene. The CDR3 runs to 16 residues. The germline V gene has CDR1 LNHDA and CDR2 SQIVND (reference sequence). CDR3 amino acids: CASSIGAGTGNYEQYF. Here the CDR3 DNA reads TGTGCCAGTAGTATCGGAGCCGGGACAGGGAATTACGAGCAGTACTTC.

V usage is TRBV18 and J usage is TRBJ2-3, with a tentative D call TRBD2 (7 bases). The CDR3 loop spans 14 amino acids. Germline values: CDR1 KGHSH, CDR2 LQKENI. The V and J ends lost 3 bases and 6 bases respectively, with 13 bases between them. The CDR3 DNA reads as TGTGCCAGCTCACCTGCGGGGGCGCCGGATACGCAGTATTTT. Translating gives CASSPAGAPDTQYF.

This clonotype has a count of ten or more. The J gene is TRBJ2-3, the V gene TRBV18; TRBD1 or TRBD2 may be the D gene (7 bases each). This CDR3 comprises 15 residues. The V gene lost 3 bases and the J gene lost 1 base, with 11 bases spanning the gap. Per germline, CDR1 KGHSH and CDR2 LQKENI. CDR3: CASSPSGTGTDTQYF. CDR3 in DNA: TGTGCCAGCTCACCGAGCGGGACAGGCACAGATACGCAGTATTTT.

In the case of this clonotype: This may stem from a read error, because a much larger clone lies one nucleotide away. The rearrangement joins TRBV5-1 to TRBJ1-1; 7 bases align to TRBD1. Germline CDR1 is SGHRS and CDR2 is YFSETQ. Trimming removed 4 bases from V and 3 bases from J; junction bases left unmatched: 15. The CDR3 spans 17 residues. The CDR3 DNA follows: TGCGCCAGCAGCCCTCGCGGGTTCGGGACAGTCGACACTGAAGCTTTCTTT. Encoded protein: CASSPRGFGTVDTEAFF. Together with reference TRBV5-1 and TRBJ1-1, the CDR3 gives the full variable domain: KAGVTQTPRYLIKTRGQQVTLSCSPISGHRSVSWYQQTPGQGLQFLFEYFSETQRNKGNFPGRFSGRQFSNSRSEMNVSTLELGDSALYLCASSPRGFGTVDTEAFFGQGTRLTVV.

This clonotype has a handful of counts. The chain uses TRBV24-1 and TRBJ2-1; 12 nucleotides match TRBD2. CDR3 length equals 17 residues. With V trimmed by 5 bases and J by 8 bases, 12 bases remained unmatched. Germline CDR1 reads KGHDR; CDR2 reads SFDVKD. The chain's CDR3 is CATSGATSGSTGDEQFF. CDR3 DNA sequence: TGTGCCACCAGTGGCGCGACTAGCGGGAGTACCGGTGATGAGCAGTTCTTC.

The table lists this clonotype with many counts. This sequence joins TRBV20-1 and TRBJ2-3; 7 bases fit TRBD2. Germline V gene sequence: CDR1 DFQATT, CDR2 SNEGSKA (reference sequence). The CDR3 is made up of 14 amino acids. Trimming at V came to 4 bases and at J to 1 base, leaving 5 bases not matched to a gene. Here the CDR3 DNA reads TGCAGTGCTATGGTGGGAGGGCGCACAGATACGCAGTATTTT. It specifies CSAMVGGRTDTQYF.

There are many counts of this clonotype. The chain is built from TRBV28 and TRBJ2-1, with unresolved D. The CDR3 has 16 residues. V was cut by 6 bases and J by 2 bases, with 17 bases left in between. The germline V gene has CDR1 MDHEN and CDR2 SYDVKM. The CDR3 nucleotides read TGTGCCAGCAGGCCAGCAAGGCTACCCCCCTACAATGAGCAGTTCTTC. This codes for CASRPARLPPYNEQFF.

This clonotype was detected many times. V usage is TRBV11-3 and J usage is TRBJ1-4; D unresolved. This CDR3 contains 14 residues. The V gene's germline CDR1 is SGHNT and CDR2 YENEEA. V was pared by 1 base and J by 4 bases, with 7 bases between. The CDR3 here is CASSLAGLNEKLFF. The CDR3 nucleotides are TGTGCCAGCAGCTTAGCCGGTCTTAATGAAAAACTGTTTTTT.

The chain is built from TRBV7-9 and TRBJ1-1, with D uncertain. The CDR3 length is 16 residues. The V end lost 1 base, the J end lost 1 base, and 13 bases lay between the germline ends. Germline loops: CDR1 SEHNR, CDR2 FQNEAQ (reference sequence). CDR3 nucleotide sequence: TGTGCCAGCAGCTTAGTTGTAGGGAGTGGGAACACTGAAGCTTTCTTT. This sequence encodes CASSLVVGSGNTEAFF.

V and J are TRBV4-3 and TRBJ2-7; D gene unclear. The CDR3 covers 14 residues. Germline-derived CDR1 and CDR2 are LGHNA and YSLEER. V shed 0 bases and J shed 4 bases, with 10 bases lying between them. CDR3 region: CASSQDQMGYEQYF. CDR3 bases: TGCGCCAGCAGCCAAGATCAGATGGGTTACGAGCAGTACTTC.

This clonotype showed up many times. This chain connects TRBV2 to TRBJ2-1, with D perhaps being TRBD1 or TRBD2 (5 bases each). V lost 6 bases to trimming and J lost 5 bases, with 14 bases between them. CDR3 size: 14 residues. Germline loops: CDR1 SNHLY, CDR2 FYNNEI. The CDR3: CASRAGTADNEQFF. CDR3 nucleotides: TGTGCCAGCAGAGCCGGGACGGCAGACAATGAGCAGTTCTTC.

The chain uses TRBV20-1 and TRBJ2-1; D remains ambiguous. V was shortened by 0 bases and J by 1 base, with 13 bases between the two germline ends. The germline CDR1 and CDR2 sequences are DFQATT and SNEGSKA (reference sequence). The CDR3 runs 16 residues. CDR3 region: CSARDPPASSYNEQFF. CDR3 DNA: TGCAGTGCTAGAGATCCTCCAGCATCGTCCTACAATGAGCAGTTCTTC.

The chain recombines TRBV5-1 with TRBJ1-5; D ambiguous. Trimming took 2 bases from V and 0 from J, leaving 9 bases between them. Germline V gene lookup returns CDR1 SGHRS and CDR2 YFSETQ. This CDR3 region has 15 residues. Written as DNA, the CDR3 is TGCGCCAGCAGCTTAAGCGACCATAGCAATCAGCCCCAGCATTTT. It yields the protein CASSLSDHSNQPQHF.

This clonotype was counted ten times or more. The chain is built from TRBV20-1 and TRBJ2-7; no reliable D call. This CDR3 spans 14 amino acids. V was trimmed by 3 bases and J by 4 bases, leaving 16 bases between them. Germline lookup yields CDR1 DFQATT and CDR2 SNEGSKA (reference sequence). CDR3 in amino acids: CSASVGNVVYEQYF. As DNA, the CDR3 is TGCAGTGCTAGCGTCGGCAACGTAGTGTACGAGCAGTACTTC.

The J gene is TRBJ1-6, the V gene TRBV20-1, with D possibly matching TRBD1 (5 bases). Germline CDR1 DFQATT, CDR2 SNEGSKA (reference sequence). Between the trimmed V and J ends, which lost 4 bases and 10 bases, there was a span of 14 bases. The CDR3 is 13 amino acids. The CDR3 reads CSAKSGDGSPLHF. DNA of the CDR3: TGCAGTGCTAAATCGGGGGATGGATCACCCCTCCACTTT.

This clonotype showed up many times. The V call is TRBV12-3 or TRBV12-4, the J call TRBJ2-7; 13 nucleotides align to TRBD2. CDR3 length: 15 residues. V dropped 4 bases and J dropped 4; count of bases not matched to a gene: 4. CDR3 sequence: CASSWTSGRQYEQYF. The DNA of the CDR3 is TGTGCCAGCAGTTGGACTAGCGGGAGACAGTACGAGCAGTACTTC.

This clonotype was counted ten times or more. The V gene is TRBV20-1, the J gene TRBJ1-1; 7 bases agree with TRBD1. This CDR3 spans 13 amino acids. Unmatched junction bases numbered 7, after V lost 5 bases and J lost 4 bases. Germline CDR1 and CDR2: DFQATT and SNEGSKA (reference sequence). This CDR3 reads CSAAMTGRTEAFF. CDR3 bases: TGCAGTGCTGCGATGACAGGGCGCACTGAAGCTTTCTTT.

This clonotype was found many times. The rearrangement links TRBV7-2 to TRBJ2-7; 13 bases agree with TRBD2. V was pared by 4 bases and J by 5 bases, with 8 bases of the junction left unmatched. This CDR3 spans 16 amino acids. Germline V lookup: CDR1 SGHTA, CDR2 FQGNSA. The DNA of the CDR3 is TGTGCCAGCAGCTCCACGCGGACTAGCGGGAGTCACGAGCAGTACTTC. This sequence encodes CASSSTRTSGSHEQYF.

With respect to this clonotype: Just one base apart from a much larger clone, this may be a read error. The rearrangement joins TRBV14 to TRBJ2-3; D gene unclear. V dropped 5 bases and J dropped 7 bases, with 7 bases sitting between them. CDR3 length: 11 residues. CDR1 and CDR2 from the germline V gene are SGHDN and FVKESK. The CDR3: CASSWSNTQYF. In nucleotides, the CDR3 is TGTGCCAGCAGCTGGAGCAATACGCAGTATTTT.